Described below is a single TCR beta chain sequence and its context. Grouping used clinical history reported by participants in a survey and questionnaire. The repertoire was sequenced with immunoSEQ multiplex PCR; TCRdb's copy has only in-frame clones and lacks some. The sample gives around 400,000 clones, 70% to 90% of which show up once; 1.4% to 1.5% is in the top ten. Trimming removed 8 bases from V and 0 bases from J, with 25 bases in between. Germline V gives CDR1 GTSNPN, CDR2 SVGIG (reference sequence). The CDR3 is made up of 18 amino acids. This sample is part of a study of blood T cell repertoires in COVID-19.

This TCR was sampled from a woman under 30 who had been exposed to COVID-19. The sample was PBMCs or T cells enriched from blood (not recorded which). The V gene is TRBV30, the J gene TRBJ2-2, with D perhaps matching TRBD1 (6 bases). The CDR3 DNA reads as TGTGCCGCAATGACAACCGATTCCGGGACAACGAACACCGGGGAGCTGTTTTTT. Amino acid sequence: CAAMTTDSGTTNTGELFF.